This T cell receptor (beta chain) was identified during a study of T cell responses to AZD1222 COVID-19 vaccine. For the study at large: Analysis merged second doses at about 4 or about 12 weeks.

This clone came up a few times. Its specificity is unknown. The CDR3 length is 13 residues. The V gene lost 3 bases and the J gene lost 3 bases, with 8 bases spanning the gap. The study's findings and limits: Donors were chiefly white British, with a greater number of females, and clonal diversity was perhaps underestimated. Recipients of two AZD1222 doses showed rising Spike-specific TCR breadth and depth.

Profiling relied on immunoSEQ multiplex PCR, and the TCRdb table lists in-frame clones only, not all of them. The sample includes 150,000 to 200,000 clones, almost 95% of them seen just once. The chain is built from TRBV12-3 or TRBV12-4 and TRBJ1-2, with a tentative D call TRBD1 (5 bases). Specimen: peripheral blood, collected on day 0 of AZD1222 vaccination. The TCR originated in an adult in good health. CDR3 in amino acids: CASSFGGYYGYTF. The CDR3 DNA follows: TGTGCCAGCAGTTTCGGGGGATACTATGGCTACACCTTC.